The clone carrying this T cell receptor beta chain has a handful of counts. This CDR3 is also generated by other DNA sequences in the sample. This record comes from a study of beta chain features in type 1 diabetes. Sequenced material consisted of expressed TCRB transcripts (all of the isolated RNA was reverse transcribed). TCRdb's table, derived via immunoSEQ multiplex PCR, lists solely in-frame clones and lacks some. Found here are hundreds of thousands of clones, around 10% of them singletons; the top ten hold roughly 0.046%. The origin of this receptor is a woman aged 18 to 35 in good health. Specimen: naive CD4+ T cells from blood.

The CDR3 nucleotides read TGCAGCGTTTTTCGGCTTCGGGGCCACGGAGCTTTCTTT. Protein: CSVFRLRGHGAFF. V is TRBV29-1 and J is TRBJ1-1, with a weak D call TRBD1 (5 bases). Germline-derived CDR1 and CDR2 are SQVTM and ANQGSEA. The CDR3 extends over 13 amino acids. The V end lost 5 bases, the J end lost 10 bases, and 20 bases lay between the germline ends.